This T cell receptor (beta chain) was found in a study of blood T cell repertoires in COVID-19. Study-wide background: Specimens from acute and convalescent COVID-19 originated in the United States, Italy and Spain. The cDNA or gDNA used as material had been derived from T cells, B-cell-depleted T cells, or PBMCs.

Per the authors' pipeline: Cell counts per sample came from amplifying reference gene primers. Assay: immunoSEQ multiplex PCR; the TCRdb copy retains only in-frame clones and omits some. Clonal size and the V and J genes are those of that table, whereas D and trimming came from the DNA. The table includes about 180,000 clones, more than 75% detected once. Patients of the Seattle cohort, enrolled during active infection, were followed longitudinally. This CDR3 has 16 amino acids. V gave up 9 bases and J gave up 0 bases, with 18 bases separating them. Germline values: CDR1 MRHNA, CDR2 SNTAGT. The sample taken for sequencing was peripheral blood. V gene TRBV6-4 combines with J gene TRBJ1-5, with a weak D call TRBD1 (5 bases). The TCR originated in an older person with COVID-19, enrolled during active disease. CDR3 nucleotide sequence: TGTGCCAGTCCCCTAATCTCCGGACATAGCAATCAGCCCCAGCATTTT. This sequence encodes CASPLISGHSNQPQHF.